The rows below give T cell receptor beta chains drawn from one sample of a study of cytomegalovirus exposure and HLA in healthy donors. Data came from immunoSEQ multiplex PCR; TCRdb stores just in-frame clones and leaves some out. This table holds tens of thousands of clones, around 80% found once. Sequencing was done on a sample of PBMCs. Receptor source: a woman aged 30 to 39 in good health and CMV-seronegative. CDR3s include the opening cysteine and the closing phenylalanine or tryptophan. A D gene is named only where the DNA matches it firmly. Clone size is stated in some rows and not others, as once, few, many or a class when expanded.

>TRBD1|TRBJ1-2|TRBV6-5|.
CASSYGTGALYGYTF
TGTGCCAGCAGTTACGGGACAGGGGCACTCTATGGCTACACCTTC
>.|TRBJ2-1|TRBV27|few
CASSLIGLPYEDYNEQFF
TGTGCCAGCAGTTTAATAGGCCTCCCTTATGAGGACTACAATGAGCAGTTCTTC
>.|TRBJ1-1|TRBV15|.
CATSRDLNTEAFF
TGTGCCACCAGCAGAGATCTCAACACTGAAGCTTTCTTT
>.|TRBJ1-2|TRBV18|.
CASSPQQGSSYGYTF
TGTGCCAGCTCACCACAGCAGGGCTCCTCTTATGGCTACACCTTC
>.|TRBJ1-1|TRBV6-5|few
CASSPLAGLNTEAFF
TGTGCCAGCAGTCCCCTGGCAGGGTTGAACACTGAAGCTTTCTTT
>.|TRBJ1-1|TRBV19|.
CASSIELRMNTEAFF
TGTGCCAGTAGTATAGAACTACGGATGAACACTGAAGCTTTCTTT
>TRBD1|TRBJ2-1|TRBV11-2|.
CASSLGTANNEQFF
TGTGCCAGCAGCTTGGGGACAGCCAACAATGAGCAGTTCTTC
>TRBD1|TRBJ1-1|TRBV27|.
CASSPGTAVEAFF
TGTGCCAGCAGTCCCGGGACAGCAGTTGAAGCTTTCTTT
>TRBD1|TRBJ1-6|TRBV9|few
CASSVDNTGEESPLHF
TGTGCCAGCAGCGTAGATAATACAGGGGAGGAATCACCCCTCCACTTT
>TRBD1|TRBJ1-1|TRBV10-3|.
CAIKFEGASEAFF
TGTGCCATAAAGTTCGAGGGGGCTAGTGAAGCTTTCTTT
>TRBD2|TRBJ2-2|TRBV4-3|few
CASSQWASGGDTGELFF
TGCGCCAGCAGCCAATGGGCTAGCGGGGGGGACACCGGGGAGCTGTTTTTT
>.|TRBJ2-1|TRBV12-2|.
CASRRGQGATDEQFF
TGTGCAAGTCGCCGCGGACAGGGGGCTACCGATGAGCAGTTCTTC
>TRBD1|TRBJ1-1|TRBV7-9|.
CASSLPSETGVREAFF
TGTGCCAGCAGCTTACCATCGGAGACAGGGGTGAGGGAAGCTTTCTTT
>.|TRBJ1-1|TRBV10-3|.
CAISIGRGTEAFF
TGTGCCATCAGTATAGGGAGAGGGACTGAAGCTTTCTTT
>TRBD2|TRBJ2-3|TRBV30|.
CAWRREGLTDTQYF
TGTGCCTGGAGGCGGGAGGGCCTCACAGATACGCAGTATTTT
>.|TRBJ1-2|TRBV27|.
CASSRNREGTYGYTF
TGTGCCAGCAGTAGAAACAGGGAGGGCACCTATGGCTACACCTTC
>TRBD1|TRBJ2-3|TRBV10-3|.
CATRQGADTQYF
TGTGCCACGCGACAGGGGGCAGATACGCAGTATTTT
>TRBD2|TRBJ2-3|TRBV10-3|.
CAISDGGGRTDTQYF
TGTGCCATCAGTGACGGGGGGGGGCGCACAGATACGCAGTATTTT